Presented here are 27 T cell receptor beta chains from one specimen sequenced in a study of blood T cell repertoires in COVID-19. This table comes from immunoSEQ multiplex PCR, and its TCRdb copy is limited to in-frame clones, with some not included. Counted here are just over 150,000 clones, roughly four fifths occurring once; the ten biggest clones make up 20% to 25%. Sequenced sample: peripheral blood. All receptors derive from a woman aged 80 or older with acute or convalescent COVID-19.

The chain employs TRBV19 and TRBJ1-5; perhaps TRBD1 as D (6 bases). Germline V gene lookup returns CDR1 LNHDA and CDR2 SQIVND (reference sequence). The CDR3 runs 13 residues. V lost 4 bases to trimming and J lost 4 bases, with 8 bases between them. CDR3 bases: TGTGCCAGTAGTAACCAGGGGAATCAGCCCCAGCATTTT. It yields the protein CASSNQGNQPQHF.

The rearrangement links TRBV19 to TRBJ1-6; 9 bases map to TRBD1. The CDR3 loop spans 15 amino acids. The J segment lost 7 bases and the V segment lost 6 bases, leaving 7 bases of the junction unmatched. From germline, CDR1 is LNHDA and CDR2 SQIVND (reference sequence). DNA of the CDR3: TGTGCCAGTAGCACCGCCGGGACAGGGAATTCACCCCTCCACTTT. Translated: CASSTAGTGNSPLHF.

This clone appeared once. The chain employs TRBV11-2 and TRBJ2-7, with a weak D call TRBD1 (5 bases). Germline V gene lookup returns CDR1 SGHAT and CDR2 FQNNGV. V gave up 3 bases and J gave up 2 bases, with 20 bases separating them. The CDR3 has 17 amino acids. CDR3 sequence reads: CASSFNVGQRTTYEQYF. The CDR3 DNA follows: TGTGCCAGCAGCTTTAACGTGGGGCAACGAACCACCTACGAGCAGTACTTC. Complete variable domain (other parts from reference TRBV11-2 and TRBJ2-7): EAGVAQSPRYKIIEKRQSVAFWCNPISGHATLYWYQQILGQGPKLLIQFQNNGVVDDSQLPKDRFSAERLKGVDSTLKIQPAKLEDSAVYLCASSFNVGQRTTYEQYFGPGTRLTVT.

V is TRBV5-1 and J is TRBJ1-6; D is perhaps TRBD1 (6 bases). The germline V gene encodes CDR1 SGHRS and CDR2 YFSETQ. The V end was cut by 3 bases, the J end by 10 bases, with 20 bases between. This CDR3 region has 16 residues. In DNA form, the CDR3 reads TGCGCCAGCAGCTACGCTCGACAGGCCGATGGGTCACCCCTCCACTTT. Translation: CASSYARQADGSPLHF.

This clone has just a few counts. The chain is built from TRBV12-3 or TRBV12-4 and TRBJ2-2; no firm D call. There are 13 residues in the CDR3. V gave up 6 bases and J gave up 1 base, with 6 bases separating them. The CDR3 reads CASRRQNTGELFF. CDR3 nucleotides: TGTGCCAGCAGGCGACAGAACACCGGGGAGCTGTTTTTT.

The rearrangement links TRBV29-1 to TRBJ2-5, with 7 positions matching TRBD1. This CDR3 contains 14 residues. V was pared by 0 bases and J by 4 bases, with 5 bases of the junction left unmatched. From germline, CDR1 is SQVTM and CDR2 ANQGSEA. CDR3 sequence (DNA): TGCAGCGTTGAAGAGGGACAGCTTTTAGAGACCCAGTACTTC. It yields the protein CSVEEGQLLETQYF.

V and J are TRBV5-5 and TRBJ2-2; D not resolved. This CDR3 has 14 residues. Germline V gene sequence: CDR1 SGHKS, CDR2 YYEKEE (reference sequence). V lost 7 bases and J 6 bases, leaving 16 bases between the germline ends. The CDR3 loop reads CASGWAAMAGELFF. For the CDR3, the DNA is TGTGCCAGCGGCTGGGCAGCCATGGCCGGGGAGCTGTTTTTT.

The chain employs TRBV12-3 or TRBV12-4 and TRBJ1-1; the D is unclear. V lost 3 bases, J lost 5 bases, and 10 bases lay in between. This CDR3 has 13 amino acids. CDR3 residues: CASSFSRGTEAFF. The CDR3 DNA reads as TGTGCCAGCAGTTTTTCCCGCGGGACTGAAGCTTTCTTT.

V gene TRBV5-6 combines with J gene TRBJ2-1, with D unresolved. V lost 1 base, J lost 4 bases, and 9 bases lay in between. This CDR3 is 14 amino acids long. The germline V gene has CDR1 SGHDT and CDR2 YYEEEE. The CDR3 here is CASSLLTPYNEQFF. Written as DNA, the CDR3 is TGTGCCAGCAGCTTGTTGACTCCTTACAATGAGCAGTTCTTC.

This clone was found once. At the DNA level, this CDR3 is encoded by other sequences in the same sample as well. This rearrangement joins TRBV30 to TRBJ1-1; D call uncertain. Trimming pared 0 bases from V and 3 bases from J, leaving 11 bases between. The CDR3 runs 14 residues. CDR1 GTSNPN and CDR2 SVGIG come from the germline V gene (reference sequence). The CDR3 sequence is CAWSVRLGDTEAFF. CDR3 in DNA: TGTGCCTGGAGTGTACGCCTCGGGGACACTGAAGCTTTCTTT.

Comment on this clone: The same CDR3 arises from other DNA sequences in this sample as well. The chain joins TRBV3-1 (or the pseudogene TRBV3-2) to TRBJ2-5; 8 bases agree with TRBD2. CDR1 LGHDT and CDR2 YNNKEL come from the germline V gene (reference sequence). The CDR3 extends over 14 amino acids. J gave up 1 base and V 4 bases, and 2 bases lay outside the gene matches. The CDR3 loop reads CASSLTSGQETQYF. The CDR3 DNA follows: TGTGCCAGCAGCCTCACTAGCGGCCAAGAGACCCAGTACTTC.

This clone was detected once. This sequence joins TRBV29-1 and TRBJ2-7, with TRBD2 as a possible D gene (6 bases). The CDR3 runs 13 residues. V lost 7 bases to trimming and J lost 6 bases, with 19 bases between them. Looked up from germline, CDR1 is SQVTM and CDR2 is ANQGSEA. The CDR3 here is CSAVIGGDIEQYF. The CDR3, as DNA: TGCAGCGCAGTTATCGGCGGGGATATCGAGCAGTACTTC.

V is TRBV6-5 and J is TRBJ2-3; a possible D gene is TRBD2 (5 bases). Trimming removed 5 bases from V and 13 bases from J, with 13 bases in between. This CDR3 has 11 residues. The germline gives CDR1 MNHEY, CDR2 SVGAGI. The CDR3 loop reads CASSQDFKEYF. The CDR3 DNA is TGTGCCAGCAGTCAGGACTTTAAGGAGTATTTT.

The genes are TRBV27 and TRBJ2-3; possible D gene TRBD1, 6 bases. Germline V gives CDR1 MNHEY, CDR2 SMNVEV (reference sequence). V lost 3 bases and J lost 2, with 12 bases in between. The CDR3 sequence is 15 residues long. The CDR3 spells CASSFGQGLTDTQYF. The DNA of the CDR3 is TGTGCCAGCAGTTTCGGTCAGGGGCTCACAGATACGCAGTATTTT.

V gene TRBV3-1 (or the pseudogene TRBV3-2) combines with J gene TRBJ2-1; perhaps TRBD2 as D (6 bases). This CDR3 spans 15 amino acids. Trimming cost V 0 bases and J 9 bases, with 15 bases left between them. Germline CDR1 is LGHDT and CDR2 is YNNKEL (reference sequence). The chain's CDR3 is CASSQDGLGGREQFF. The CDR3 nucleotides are TGTGCCAGCAGCCAAGATGGGTTAGGAGGGCGTGAGCAGTTCTTC.

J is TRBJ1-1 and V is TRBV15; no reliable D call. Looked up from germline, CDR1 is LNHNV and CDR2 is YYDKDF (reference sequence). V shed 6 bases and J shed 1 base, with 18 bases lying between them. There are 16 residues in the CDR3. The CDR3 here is CATSTPRPFQNTEAFF. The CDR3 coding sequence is TGTGCCACCAGTACTCCCCGTCCGTTTCAGAACACTGAAGCTTTCTTT.

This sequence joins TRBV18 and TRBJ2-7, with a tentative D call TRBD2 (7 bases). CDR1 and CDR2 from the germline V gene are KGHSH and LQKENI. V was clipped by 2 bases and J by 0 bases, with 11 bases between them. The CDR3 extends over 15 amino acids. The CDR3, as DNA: TGTGCCAGCTCACCAAGAGGGGGGGTCTCCTACGAGCAGTACTTC. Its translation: CASSPRGGVSYEQYF.

The CDR3 reads CASGPRERRSGNTIYF. In nucleotides, the CDR3 is TGTGCCAGTGGCCCCCGTGAACGCCGCTCTGGAAACACCATATATTTT. The chain combines TRBV7-9 with TRBJ1-3; D is uncertain. The CDR3 runs 16 residues. CDR1 is SEHNR and CDR2 is FQNEAQ in the germline V gene (reference sequence). Trimming pared 9 bases from V and 0 bases from J, leaving 18 bases between. The full variable domain, in which reference TRBV7-9 and TRBJ1-3 provide the parts outside the CDR3, is DTGVSQNPRHKITKRGQNVTFRCDPISEHNRLYWYRQTLGQGPEFLTYFQNEAQLEKSRLLSDRFSAERPKGSFSTLEIQRTEQGDSAMYLCASGPRERRSGNTIYFGEGSWLTVV.

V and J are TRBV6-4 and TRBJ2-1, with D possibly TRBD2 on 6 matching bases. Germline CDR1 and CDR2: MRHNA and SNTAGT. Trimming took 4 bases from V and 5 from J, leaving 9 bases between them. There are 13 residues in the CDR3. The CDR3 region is CASSVREDNEQFF. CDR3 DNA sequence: TGTGCCAGCAGTGTCAGGGAGGACAATGAGCAGTTCTTC.

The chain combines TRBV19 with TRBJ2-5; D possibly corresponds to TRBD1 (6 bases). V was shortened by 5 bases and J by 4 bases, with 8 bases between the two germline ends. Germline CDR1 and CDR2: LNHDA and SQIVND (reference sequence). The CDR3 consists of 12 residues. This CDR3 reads CASSPRGETQYF. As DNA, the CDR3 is TGTGCCAGTAGTCCCAGGGGAGAGACCCAGTACTTC.

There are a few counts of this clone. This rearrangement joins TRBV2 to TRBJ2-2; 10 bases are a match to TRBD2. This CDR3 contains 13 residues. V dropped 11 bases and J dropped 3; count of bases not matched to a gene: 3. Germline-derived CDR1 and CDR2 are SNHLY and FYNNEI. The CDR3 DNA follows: TGTGCCGGAAGCGGGGGGGACACCGGGGAGCTGTTTTTT. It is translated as CAGSGGDTGELFF.

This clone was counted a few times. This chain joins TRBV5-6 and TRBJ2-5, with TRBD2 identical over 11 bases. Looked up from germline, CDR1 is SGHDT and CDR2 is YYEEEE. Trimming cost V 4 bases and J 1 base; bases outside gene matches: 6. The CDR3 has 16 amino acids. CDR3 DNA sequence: TGTGCCAGCAGCCTAAGGGGGACTAGCGGCCAAGAGACCCAGTACTTC. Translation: CASSLRGTSGQETQYF.

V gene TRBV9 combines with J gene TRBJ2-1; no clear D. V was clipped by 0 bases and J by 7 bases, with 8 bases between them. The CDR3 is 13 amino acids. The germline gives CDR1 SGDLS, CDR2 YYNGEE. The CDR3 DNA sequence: TGTGCCAGCAGCGTAGCTTTTGAGAATGAGCAGTTCTTC. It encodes CASSVAFENEQFF.

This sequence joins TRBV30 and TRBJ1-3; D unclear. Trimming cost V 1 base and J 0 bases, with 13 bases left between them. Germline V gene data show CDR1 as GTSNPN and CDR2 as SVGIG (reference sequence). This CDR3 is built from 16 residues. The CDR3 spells CAWSGEGLFSGNTIYF. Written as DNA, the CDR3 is TGTGCCTGGAGTGGTGAGGGCCTCTTCTCTGGAAACACCATATATTTT.

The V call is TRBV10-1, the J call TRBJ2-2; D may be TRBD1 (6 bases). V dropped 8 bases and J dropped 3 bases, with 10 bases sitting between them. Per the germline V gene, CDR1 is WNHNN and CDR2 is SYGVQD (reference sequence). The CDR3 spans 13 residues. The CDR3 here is CASGPGDTGELFF. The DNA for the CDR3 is TGCGCCAGCGGGCCAGGGGACACCGGGGAGCTGTTTTTT.

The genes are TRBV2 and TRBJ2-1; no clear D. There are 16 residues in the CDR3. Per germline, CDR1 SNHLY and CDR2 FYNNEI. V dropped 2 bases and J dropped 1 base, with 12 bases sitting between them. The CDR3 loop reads CASSESPDLSYNEQFF. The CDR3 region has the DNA TGTGCCAGCAGTGAATCCCCAGATCTGTCCTACAATGAGCAGTTCTTC.

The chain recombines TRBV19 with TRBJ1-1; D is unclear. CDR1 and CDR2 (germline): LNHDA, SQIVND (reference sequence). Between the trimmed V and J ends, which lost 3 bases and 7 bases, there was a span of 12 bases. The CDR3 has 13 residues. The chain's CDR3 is CASSIQLEGEAFF. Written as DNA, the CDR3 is TGTGCCAGTAGTATTCAGTTGGAGGGTGAAGCTTTCTTT. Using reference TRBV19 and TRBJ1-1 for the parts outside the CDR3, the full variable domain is DGGITQSPKYLFRKEGQNVTLSCEQNLNHDAMYWYRQDPGQGLRLIYYSQIVNDFQKGDIAEGYSVSREKKESFPLTVTSAQKNPTAFYLCASSIQLEGEAFFGQGTRLTVV.